This TCR beta chain was identified during a study of beta chain features in type 1 diabetes (dated by TCRdb to the late 2010s). Notes on the research overall: Mean age, gender distribution, total cell number and subset yield were not different between patients and healthy donors. Across all samples, some 100,000,000 sorted cells were examined, and cell number per subset correlated strongly with RNA yield. The study compared the TCRB repertoires of sorted circulating CD4+ T cell subsets in recently diagnosed type 1 diabetes patients with those in matched healthy donors. Regulatory and stem cell-like memory subsets were obtained from only 8 patients and roughly 8 healthy donors, while naive and central memory subsets were obtained from all 30 or so donors.

Each donor gave one peripheral blood draw, averaging roughly 120 mL, which was collected into heparinised tubes. A BD FACSAria II was used to sort naive, central memory, regulatory and stem cell-like memory CD4+ T cells with a panel that included CD45RO, CCR7, CD25, CD127, CD95 and CD27. A purity above 98% was achieved for all sorted populations. PBMCs were separated immediately by Lymphoprep density gradient centrifugation and were stained directly, without being cultured. Samples were stained and sorted in pairs, with one healthy donor and one patient per experiment, so that batch effects were minimized. The entire amount of isolated RNA was reverse transcribed using the High Capacity cDNA Reverse Transcription Kit, so the sequenced TCRB transcripts were expressed ones. Deep immunoSEQ sequencing was applied to naive, central memory and regulatory T cell samples, giving an average of around 3.8 million total reads per sample. Sorted cells were lysed in RLT buffer and RNA was extracted with DNase-treated RNeasy Micro or Mini kits, depending on cell number. To prevent cross-contamination, every cell subset was processed on its own, while patient and healthy donor samples were processed together. The immunoSEQ multiplex PCR was used to amplify TCRB sequences from cDNA, yielding 87-bp fragments that span the CDR3 region. The amplicons were sequenced using the Illumina HiSeq platform. For the original study's pipeline: Synthetic template baselines were used to correct PCR bias computationally, reads within Hamming distance 2 were collapsed together, and singletons that could not be merged were discarded. Reads were aligned to IMGT to assign V, D and J genes, CDR3 length, and insertions or deletions at six rearrangement sites. Within each subset, clonotype counts were normalized to the number of sorted cells before true diversity and Gini coefficients were calculated with the tcR R package. Repertoire sharing was quantified using the overlap coefficient calculated on TCRB nucleotide sequences. Held by TCRdb, this immuneACCESS table contains in-frame sequences only and omits some clones. Under half of the omission traces to an unresolved V gene where checked; the cause of the rest is unknown. The V and J calls and clone size come from that table; D and trimming were worked out from the DNA. Counted in this sample were almost 350,000 clones; around 9.3% of them appeared once. The top ten constitute roughly 1% of the sample.

On the study overall, not on this receptor specifically: Naive, central memory and regulatory TCRB repertoires appeared to be more alike among patients than among healthy donors. Shorter templates might have been favored by PCR, but patient and control samples were amplified and corrected together, so both groups would have been affected equally by any skew. Because small numbers of individuals were included in the HLA sub-analyses, any influence of HLA type on TCRB rearrangement was left unresolved. In all four CD4+ subsets, TCRB CDR3 length was moderately but significantly shorter in type 1 diabetes patients. At VDJ recombination sites, type 1 diabetes patients had fewer insertions and more deleted nucleotides, which implies abnormalities in thymic rearrangement. Because cDNA was sequenced instead of genomic DNA, highly expressing activated cells could be over-represented, though the groups showed no difference in activation or CD3 levels.

This clone appeared a few times. Its antigen is currently not known. Germline is not matched at one junction end, which may reflect a read error. Including cysteine and phenylalanine, the CDR3 has 16 amino acids. The retained sequence is limited to the CDR3, 48 bases, with the frame set at the first base. From the germline V gene, CDR1 is SGHTA and CDR2 is FQGNSA. The material sequenced was central memory CD4+ T cells from blood. This TCR was recovered from a man in his thirties or forties with type 1 diabetes. The chain is assembled from TRBV7-2 and TRBJ2-4; a weak D assignment points to TRBD1 (5 bases agree). The bases are TGCGCCAGCAGCCAAGAGTCCAACAGGGCCAAAAACATTCAGTACTTC. It translates to CASSQESNRAKNIQYF.